The 5 T cell receptor beta chains below come from one sample, sequenced in a study of blood T cell repertoires in COVID-19. Clones were sequenced by immunoSEQ multiplex PCR, and TCRdb holds only the in-frame ones, with some missing. This sample has 45,000 to 50,000 clones, with approximately 85% found just once. The sample comprised peripheral blood. These receptors all come from a woman older than 75 with COVID-19, enrolled during active disease.

The gene calls are TRBV12-5 and TRBJ1-4, with D perhaps TRBD1 (6 bases). Trimming removed 1 base from V and 5 bases from J, with 17 bases in between. The CDR3 consists of 17 residues. CDR1 is LGHNT and CDR2 is FRNRAP in the germline V gene. CDR3 nucleotides: TGTGCTAGTGGTTTGGGGCAGACAGGCGGGGGGAATGAAAAACTGTTTTTT. Translated: CASGLGQTGGGNEKLFF.

The chain recombines TRBV27 with TRBJ1-5; a weak D match, TRBD1 (6 bases). This CDR3 has 14 residues. V lost 5 bases to trimming and J lost 2 bases, with 10 bases between them. Germline lookup yields CDR1 MNHEY and CDR2 SMNVEV (reference sequence). CDR3 region: CASSPRQGNQPQHF. The CDR3 nucleotides read TGTGCCAGCAGTCCACGACAGGGCAATCAGCCCCAGCATTTT.

The V gene is TRBV5-1, the J gene TRBJ1-1; 7 nucleotides align to TRBD1. Trimming removed 2 bases from V and 2 bases from J; junction bases left unmatched: 9. CDR1 and CDR2 from the germline V gene are SGHRS and YFSETQ. This CDR3 spans 16 amino acids. The chain's CDR3 is CASSFRTGGTNTEAFF. The CDR3 region has the DNA TGCGCCAGCAGCTTCCGGACAGGAGGGACCAACACTGAAGCTTTCTTT.

The rearrangement uses TRBV10-3 and TRBJ1-2; D is possibly TRBD1 (6 bases). The CDR3 totals 18 residues. Germline V gene sequence: CDR1 ENHRY, CDR2 SYGVKD. Trimming removed 5 bases from V and 3 bases from J, with 25 bases in between. DNA for the CDR3: TGTGCCATCAGTAAACAGGGTGTCGGTTTTTTAGGGGACTATGGCTACACCTTC. This gives the protein CAISKQGVGFLGDYGYTF.

The chain has TRBV7-2 and TRBJ2-3, with D maybe TRBD2 (5 bases). Trimming shortened V by 6 bases and J by 6 bases, and 13 bases separated the two germline ends. The CDR3 contains 13 residues. Germline V gene lookup returns CDR1 SGHTA and CDR2 FQGNSA. The CDR3 DNA reads as TGTGCCAGCAGGGGAGTGGGTAGTGATACGCAGTATTTT. Its translation is CASRGVGSDTQYF.